This paragraph covers one T cell receptor (beta chain) sequence. Its target is not known. TCRdb recomputed calls from the reads with MiXCR, one row per CDR3 protein. Among approximately 220,000 distinct CDR3 sequences, 35% to 40% were seen once, and the ten largest hold 55% to 60%. This specimen belongs to a study of T cell repertoires in cytomegalovirus infection. At the level of the study: CMV infection plus the matching HLA type was flagged by public TCR beta signatures. Study-wide results and caveats: The ex vivo response was dominated by HLA-C-restricted CMV-specific TCR beta clonotypes.

The CDR3 runs to 17 residues. Germline assignment: CDR1 MNHNY and CDR2 SVGAGI (reference sequence). Trimming removed 0 bases from V and 8 bases from J; junction bases left unmatched: 9. The input for sequencing was CD8+ T cells from cultured PBMCs, taken from culture after CMV antigen stimulation. This TCR was recovered from a human donor in good health (CMV status not recorded). Some clones in this sample may be carry-over from other donors' samples. V is TRBV6-6 and J is TRBJ2-1; 11 bases agree with TRBD2. The CDR3 protein is CASSYSASGGLVDEQFF. For the CDR3, the DNA is TGTGCCAGCAGTTACTCGGCTAGCGGGGGGTTGGTGGATGAGCAGTTCTTC.